These T cell receptor beta chains were read from a single sample in a study of T cell responses to AZD1222 COVID-19 vaccine. Measured with immunoSEQ multiplex PCR; TCRdb has only the in-frame clones, and not every one. The sample shows 150,000 to 200,000 clones, 90% to 95% of them seen only once. The sample here was peripheral blood, taken 28 days after the second AZD1222 dose. The origin of the receptors is an adult who received the AZD1222 COVID-19 vaccine. The CDR3 runs from the conserved cysteine through the conserved F or W. A D gene is named only where the DNA matches it firmly. Clone sizes are given selectively: once, few, many, or a class where the clone is expanded.

d_call,j_call,clone_size,v_call,cdr3_nt,cdr3_aa
TRBD1,TRBJ2-7,-,TRBV5-1,TGCGCCAGCAGCTTGGCGGGGACAGAGTACGAGCAGTACTTC,CASSLAGTEYEQYF
-,TRBJ2-2,-,TRBV25-1,TGTGCCAGCACTGCAGACACCGGGGAGCTGTTTTTT,CASTADTGELFF
TRBD2,TRBJ2-3,-,TRBV7-2,TGTGCCAGCAGTTTTATGCGCTTAGCGGGAAGCACAGATACGCAGTATTTT,CASSFMRLAGSTDTQYF
-,TRBJ1-6,-,TRBV5-1,TGCGCCAGCAGCTTGGATCCCTTGAGCTCCTATAATTCACCCCTCCACTTT,CASSLDPLSSYNSPLHF
TRBD1,TRBJ1-2,-,TRBV7-9,TGTGCCAGCAGCTCGGCGACAGGGGAAGGCTACACCTTC,CASSSATGEGYTF
-,TRBJ1-3,many,TRBV30,TGTGCCTGGACACGTGGAAACACCATATATTTT,CAWTRGNTIYF
-,TRBJ2-3,-,TRBV14,TGTGCCAGCAGCCAAGTCAGGAGAACAGATACGCAGTATTTT,CASSQVRRTDTQYF
-,TRBJ2-7,-,TRBV28,TGTGCCAGCAGTTTAGAAGGTGGGAGAGGCGAGCAGTACTTC,CASSLEGGRGEQYF
TRBD2,TRBJ2-1,-,TRBV11-2,TGTGCCAGCAGCTTAGTAGCGGGAGGGATCAATGAGCAGTTCTTC,CASSLVAGGINEQFF
-,TRBJ2-7,-,TRBV6-2/TRBV6-3,TGTGCCAGCAGTTTCACAGGGTCCGAGCAGTACTTC,CASSFTGSEQYF
-,TRBJ1-1,-,TRBV28,TGTGCCAGCAGTTTATGGGCAGGGAACACTGAAGCTCTCTTT,CASSLWAGNTEALF
-,TRBJ1-5,-,TRBV7-3,TGTGCCAGCAGCTTAGGGACCAGGGGAAGCAATCAGCCCCAGCATTTT,CASSLGTRGSNQPQHF
-,TRBJ1-2,-,TRBV5-6,TGTGCCAGCAGCCGGACCGGGGGTGGTTATGGCTACACCTTC,CASSRTGGGYGYTF
-,TRBJ1-2,-,TRBV12-5,TGTGCTAGTGGTTTGGGTGTGAGGGGTGGCTACACCTTC,CASGLGVRGGYTF
-,TRBJ2-5,once,TRBV12-3/TRBV12-4,TGTGCCAGCAGTTTCTTGGGAGAGACCCAGTACTTC,CASSFLGETQYF
TRBD1,TRBJ1-2,-,TRBV7-9,TGTGCCAGCAGCACCTCTTCTAGAGGCAGGGGGGTCTTC,CASSTSSRGRGVF
-,TRBJ1-6,-,TRBV21-1,TGTGCCAGCAGCAAGGAAGAAAGGAGCTCCTATAATTCACCCCTCCACTTT,CASSKEERSSYNSPLHF
-,TRBJ1-2,few,TRBV28,TGTGCCAGCAGTTTACTGGGAGCTAACTATGGCTACACCTTC,CASSLLGANYGYTF
-,TRBJ1-1,-,TRBV29-1,TGCAGCGTTGACGACGCAGGGCTGAACACTGAAGCTTTCTTT,CSVDDAGLNTEAFF
-,TRBJ2-4,-,TRBV7-2,TGTGCCAGCAGCTTAGTGGCAGGCCAAGCCAAAAACATTCAGTACTTC,CASSLVAGQAKNIQYF
-,TRBJ1-1,-,TRBV29-1,TGCAGCGTGGCCCGCAGGGGAACTGAAGCTTTCTTT,CSVARRGTEAFF
-,TRBJ2-5,-,TRBV29-1,TGCAGCGTTGATAGTCGGATTAAAGAGACCCAGTACTTC,CSVDSRIKETQYF
-,TRBJ1-1,-,TRBV18,TGTGCCAGCTCCCTCACGATGCGGGGGCTCACTGAAGCTTTCTTT,CASSLTMRGLTEAFF
TRBD2,TRBJ2-1,-,TRBV2,TGTGCCAGCAGTGGACTAGCGGGAGGGTACAATGAGCAGTTCTTC,CASSGLAGGYNEQFF
-,TRBJ2-2,-,TRBV11-2,TGTGCCAGCACCCAGTCGGCAGAGCAGAACACCGGGGAGCTGTTTTTT,CASTQSAEQNTGELFF
-,TRBJ1-1,-,TRBV6-6,TGTGCCAGCAGAACCCAGGGGAACACTGAAGCTTTCTTT,CASRTQGNTEAFF
TRBD2,TRBJ2-5,once,TRBV10-3,TGTGCCACCGGAGCGGGGATCCAAGAGACCCAGTACTTC,CATGAGIQETQYF
-,TRBJ2-1,-,TRBV11-3,TGTGCCAGCAGCTTAGGTGACAGAGTGAGCTCCTACAATGAGCAGTTCTTC,CASSLGDRVSSYNEQFF
TRBD2,TRBJ2-2,-,TRBV4-1,TGCGCCAGCAGCCCATTAGCGGGAGGCAACACCGGGGAGCTGTTTTTT,CASSPLAGGNTGELFF
-,TRBJ1-1,-,TRBV12-3/TRBV12-4,TGTGCCAGCAGTTTTGGTCGGAACACTGAAGCTTTCTTT,CASSFGRNTEAFF
-,TRBJ2-1,few,TRBV6-4,TGTGCCAGCAGTCAGGACTATGAGGGTGAACAGTTCTTC,CASSQDYEGEQFF
-,TRBJ2-2,-,TRBV19,TGTGCCAGTGGATCCCCATGGCAGGTTAACACCGGGGAGCTGTTTTTT,CASGSPWQVNTGELFF
-,TRBJ1-5,-,TRBV7-9,TGTGCCAGCAGCCCGTGGGAGTTCAATCAGCCCCAGCATTTT,CASSPWEFNQPQHF
-,TRBJ2-7,-,TRBV11-2,TGTGCCAGCAGGGGGCTTAAAGTCGAGCAGTACTTC,CASRGLKVEQYF
TRBD2,TRBJ2-1,-,TRBV4-1,TGCGCCAGCAGCCAAGAGGTTCGGGTAGCGGGGGACCCTAGCTCCTACAATGAGCAGTTCTTC,CASSQEVRVAGDPSSYNEQFF
TRBD1,TRBJ1-6,-,TRBV7-9,TGTGCCAGCAGCGGACGGACAGGGAGATCCTATAATTCACCCCTCCACTTT,CASSGRTGRSYNSPLHF
-,TRBJ1-1,-,TRBV5-8,TGTGCCAGCAGCTTCTCCGGCCGATGGGCTTTCTTT,CASSFSGRWAFF
TRBD1,TRBJ2-3,-,TRBV27,TGTGCCAGCAGTTTATCCGGGACAGGAACAGATACGCAGTATTTT,CASSLSGTGTDTQYF
-,TRBJ1-5,-,TRBV2,TGTGCCAGCAGTGAATTCAGCCCACTCAAGGGCAATCAGCCCCAGCATTTT,CASSEFSPLKGNQPQHF
-,TRBJ2-7,-,TRBV3-1/TRBV3-2,TGTGCCAGCAGCCAAGGACACCTCTACGAGCAGTACTTC,CASSQGHLYEQYF
TRBD2,TRBJ2-7,-,TRBV2,TGTGCCAGCAGGGCGGGACTAGCGGGAGGGGCCTACGAGCAGTACTTC,CASRAGLAGGAYEQYF
-,TRBJ1-2,-,TRBV6-6,TGTGCCAGCAGTTTGCAGGGGTTCCCCTTTAACTATGGCTACACCTTC,CASSLQGFPFNYGYTF
-,TRBJ2-2,-,TRBV4-3,TGCGCCAGCAGCCAAGATCGCCCAAACACCGGGGAGCTGTTTTTT,CASSQDRPNTGELFF
TRBD1,TRBJ1-6,-,TRBV27,TGTGCCAGCAGTTTATGGGGCAGACAGGGGGCAATATTTCCCCTCCACTTT,CASSLWGRQGAIFPLHF
-,TRBJ2-2,few,TRBV3-1/TRBV3-2,TGTGCCAGCAGCCAAGATAGGTCTCCCGGGGCCGGGGAGCTGTTTTTT,CASSQDRSPGAGELFF